These 20 T cell receptor beta chains were sequenced from one sample in a study of graft-versus-host responses after intestinal transplantation. Here immunoSEQ multiplex PCR was the method, and the copy in TCRdb shows in-frame clones only, minus some. In the table there are about 85,000 clones, around 93% of which are singletons. For these TCRs, the target antigens are not known. Sequences were derived from unstimulated CD8+ T cells sorted from spleen or lymph node cells, sampled before transplant. These receptor sequences come from a human donor who was the organ donor for an intestinal transplant.

The chain combines TRBV11-2 with TRBJ1-3; D call uncertain. The V end was cut by 5 bases, the J end by 1 base, with 9 bases between. This CDR3 has 14 amino acids. Germline V lookup: CDR1 SGHAT, CDR2 FQNNGV. The CDR3 sequence is CASSITLSGNTIYF. Here the CDR3 DNA reads TGTGCCAGCAGCATCACGTTATCTGGAAACACCATATATTTT.

This chain joins TRBV4-2 and TRBJ2-7; D unresolved. This CDR3 region has 12 residues. Trimming pared 2 bases from V and 2 bases from J, leaving 4 bases between. Germline lookup yields CDR1 LGHNA and CDR2 YNFKEQ. The CDR3 DNA reads TGTGCCAGCAGCCAACGCCCCTACGAGCAGTACTTC. This encodes CASSQRPYEQYF.

V is TRBV27 and J is TRBJ2-7, with 10 bases that match TRBD1. The V gene end was trimmed by 6 bases and the J gene end by 3 bases; junction bases not matched to a gene: 5. Germline CDR1 MNHEY, CDR2 SMNVEV (reference sequence). The CDR3 is made up of 14 amino acids. CDR3 sequence: CASRLGQGIYEQYF. CDR3 bases: TGTGCCAGCAGACTGGGACAGGGGATCTACGAGCAGTACTTC.

This clone was observed a few times. The CDR3 loop is CASSPQTSGNEQFF. In DNA form, the CDR3 reads TGTGCCAGCAGTCCACAGACTAGCGGAAATGAGCAGTTCTTC. The chain joins TRBV6-5 to TRBJ2-1, with 9 bases matching TRBD2. Germline-derived CDR1 and CDR2 are MNHEY and SVGAGI. After removal of 5 bases from V and 7 bases from J, the junction contained 6 bases not matched to a gene. The CDR3 totals 14 residues.

The genes are TRBV4-1 and TRBJ1-1; 7 bases fit TRBD1. Trimming cost V 1 base and J 3 bases; bases outside gene matches: 5. Germline-derived CDR1 and CDR2 are MGHRA and YSYEKL. This CDR3 spans 15 amino acids. The CDR3 protein is CASSQGQGEDTEAFF. The CDR3 DNA reads TGCGCCAGCAGCCAAGGACAGGGTGAGGACACTGAAGCTTTCTTT.

This sequence joins TRBV9 and TRBJ2-2, with D hard to call. The germline V gene encodes CDR1 SGDLS and CDR2 YYNGEE. The CDR3 length is 13 residues. V was trimmed by 0 bases and J by 3 bases, leaving 3 bases between them. The CDR3 sequence is CASSVAYTGELFF. The CDR3, as DNA: TGTGCCAGCAGCGTAGCCTACACCGGGGAGCTGTTTTTT.

The chain is built from TRBV2 and TRBJ2-5; D is perhaps TRBD2 (6 bases). Trimming shortened V by 6 bases and J by 0 bases, and 11 bases separated the two germline ends. The CDR3 consists of 14 residues. CDR1 SNHLY and CDR2 FYNNEI come from the germline V gene. CDR3 nucleotide sequence: TGTGCCAGCAGCCCCAGGACTAACCAAGAGACCCAGTACTTC. Translated: CASSPRTNQETQYF.

CDR3 bases: TGTGCCAGCAGCTTGCATAATTCACCCCTCCACTTT. Translated, it gives CASSLHNSPLHF. This chain uses TRBV7-8 with TRBJ1-6; unclear D gene. V lost 3 bases, J lost 5 bases, and 2 bases lay in between. CDR3 length: 12 amino acids. CDR1 is SGHVS, CDR2 FQNEAQ, per germline. Full variable domain (missing parts from reference TRBV7-8 and TRBJ1-6): GAGVSQSPRYKVAKRGQDVALRCDPISGHVSLFWYQQALGQGPEFLTYFQNEAQLDKSGLPSDRFFAERPEGSVSTLKIQRTQQEDSAVYLCASSLHNSPLHFGNGTRLTVT.

The chain links TRBV5-4 to TRBJ2-7, with D perhaps being TRBD1 or TRBD2 (5 bases each). Between the trimmed V and J ends, which lost 1 base and 2 bases, there was a span of 13 bases. CDR1 is SGHNT, CDR2 YYREEE, per germline (reference sequence). This CDR3 contains 15 residues. The DNA for the CDR3 is TGTGCCAGCAGCTTGTCGTGGGGACCTGCCTACGAGCAGTACTTC. Its translation: CASSLSWGPAYEQYF.

V is TRBV27 and J is TRBJ2-7; D not resolved. Germline CDR1 reads MNHEY; CDR2 reads SMNVEV (reference sequence). V was pared by 0 bases and J by 1 base, with 10 bases between. This CDR3 spans 15 amino acids. The CDR3 spells CASSLSDQISYEQYF. The CDR3 DNA reads as TGTGCCAGCAGTTTATCGGATCAGATTTCCTACGAGCAGTACTTC.

This chain connects TRBV5-1 to TRBJ2-7; 15 bases agree with TRBD2. The CDR3 covers 15 residues. CDR1 is SGHRS and CDR2 is YFSETQ in the germline V gene. V lost 4 bases, J lost 6 bases, and 5 bases stayed unmatched. CDR3 sequence: CASSRMGLAGGEQYF. As DNA, the CDR3 is TGCGCCAGCAGCCGCATGGGACTAGCGGGAGGCGAGCAGTACTTC. The full variable domain, completed using reference TRBV5-1 and TRBJ2-7, is KAGVTQTPRYLIKTRGQQVTLSCSPISGHRSVSWYQQTPGQGLQFLFEYFSETQRNKGNFPGRFSGRQFSNSRSEMNVSTLELGDSALYLCASSRMGLAGGEQYFGPGTRLTVT.

The chain has TRBV6-1 and TRBJ1-1; D not certain. Trimming left V 10 bases short and J 0 bases short, with 9 bases between. Germline CDR1 and CDR2: MNHNS and SASEGT. CDR3 length equals 12 residues. The CDR3 reads CATLGLNTEAFF. The DNA for the CDR3 is TGTGCCACCCTCGGCCTGAACACTGAAGCTTTCTTT.

J is TRBJ1-2 and V is TRBV7-2; no clear D gene. Germline CDR1 reads SGHTA; CDR2 reads FQGNSA. This CDR3 contains 14 residues. V lost 2 bases, J lost 1 base, and 8 bases lay in between. The CDR3 sequence: CASSLPMGNYGYTF. The DNA of the CDR3 is TGTGCCAGCAGCTTACCCATGGGTAACTATGGCTACACCTTC.

V usage is TRBV19 and J usage is TRBJ2-5, with D hard to call. CDR1 and CDR2 (germline): LNHDA, SQIVND (reference sequence). CDR3 length equals 14 residues. V was shortened by 3 bases and J by 11 bases, with 19 bases between the two germline ends. Here the CDR3 DNA reads TGTGCCAGTAGTATTTCCGGGCGCCCTTTTTTGCAGTACTTC. This gives the protein CASSISGRPFLQYF.

By sample share, this clone is medium-sized. The J gene is TRBJ2-1, the V gene TRBV7-9; 8 bases match TRBD1. The CDR3 has 15 residues. Germline V CDR1 and CDR2: SEHNR, FQNEAQ (reference sequence). The V and J ends lost 7 bases and 4 bases, in that order; junction bases with no gene match: 9. CDR3 DNA sequence: TGTGCCAGCAAAATAGGACAGGGCGAATACAATGAGCAGTTCTTC. This gives the protein CASKIGQGEYNEQFF.

J is TRBJ2-7 and V is TRBV5-6, with 9 bases matching TRBD1. This CDR3 has 15 amino acids. Unmatched junction bases numbered 9, after V lost 3 bases and J lost 5 bases. CDR1 and CDR2 from the germline V gene are SGHDT and YYEEEE. CDR3 protein: CASSSPGTGNNEQYF. The CDR3 DNA reads as TGTGCCAGCAGCTCTCCCGGGACAGGGAACAACGAGCAGTACTTC. Together with reference TRBV5-6 and TRBJ2-7, the CDR3 gives the full variable domain: DAGVTQSPTHLIKTRGQQVTLRCSPKSGHDTVSWYQQALGQGPQFIFQYYEEEERQRGNFPDRFSGHQFPNYSSELNVNALLLGDSALYLCASSSPGTGNNEQYFGPGTRLTVT.

J is TRBJ2-7 and V is TRBV19, with TRBD1 matching 10 bases. The junction had 6 bases not matched to a gene; V was cut back by 6 bases and J by 4 bases. Germline assignment: CDR1 LNHDA and CDR2 SQIVND (reference sequence). The CDR3 covers 14 residues. CDR3 nucleotide sequence: TGTGCCAGTAGCCTGACAGGGGGCATTTACGAGCAGTACTTC. Its translation: CASSLTGGIYEQYF. Full variable domain (rest looked up from reference TRBV19 and TRBJ2-7): DGGITQSPKYLFRKEGQNVTLSCEQNLNHDAMYWYRQDPGQGLRLIYYSQIVNDFQKGDIAEGYSVSREKKESFPLTVTSAQKNPTAFYLCASSLTGGIYEQYFGPGTRLTVT.

The rearrangement links TRBV9 to TRBJ1-2; D is unresolved. In germline, CDR1 is SGDLS, CDR2 YYNGEE. V lost 2 bases to trimming and J lost 4 bases, with 15 bases between them. The CDR3 length is 15 residues. CDR3 in DNA: TGTGCCAGCAGCGTTGAGGAAGGGTATTTCTATGGCTACACCTTC. This sequence encodes CASSVEEGYFYGYTF.

This chain connects TRBV2 to TRBJ1-2, with TRBD1 as a possible D gene (5 bases). The CDR3 contains 14 residues. With 1 base removed from V and 4 bases from J, the gap between germline ends came to 10 bases. In germline, CDR1 is SNHLY, CDR2 FYNNEI. The CDR3 spells CASSEGRTSYGYTF. In DNA form, the CDR3 reads TGTGCCAGCAGTGAAGGGCGGACAAGCTATGGCTACACCTTC.

The chain joins TRBV27 to TRBJ1-1; 7 nucleotides line up with TRBD1. Germline CDR1 is MNHEY and CDR2 is SMNVEV (reference sequence). V shed 3 bases and J 5 bases; nucleotides not matched to a gene: 3. The CDR3 has 13 amino acids. DNA of the CDR3: TGTGCCAGCAGTTTCCAGGGACAGACTGAAGCTTTCTTT. As protein: CASSFQGQTEAFF.